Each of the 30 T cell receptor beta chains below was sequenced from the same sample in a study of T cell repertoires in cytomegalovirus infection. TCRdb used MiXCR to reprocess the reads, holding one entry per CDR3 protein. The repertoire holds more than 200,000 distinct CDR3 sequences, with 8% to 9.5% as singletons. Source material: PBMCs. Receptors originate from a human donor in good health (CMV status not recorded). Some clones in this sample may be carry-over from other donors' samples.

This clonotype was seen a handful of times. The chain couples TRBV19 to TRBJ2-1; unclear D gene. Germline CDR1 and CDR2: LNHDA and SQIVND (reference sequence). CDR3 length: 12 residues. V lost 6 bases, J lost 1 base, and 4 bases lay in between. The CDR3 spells CASRESYNEQFF. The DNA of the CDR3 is TGTGCCAGTAGGGAATCCTACAATGAGCAGTTCTTC.

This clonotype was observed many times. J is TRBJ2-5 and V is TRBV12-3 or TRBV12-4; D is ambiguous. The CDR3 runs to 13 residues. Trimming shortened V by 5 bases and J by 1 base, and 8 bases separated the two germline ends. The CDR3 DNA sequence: TGTGCCAGCAGTATCGTCCCCCAAGAGACCCAGTACTTC. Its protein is CASSIVPQETQYF.

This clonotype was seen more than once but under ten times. The CDR3 loop is CASSRARGGSNIQYF. CDR3 DNA sequence: TGTGCCAGCAGCCGCGCTCGAGGGGGCTCAAACATTCAGTACTTC. This chain uses TRBV7-2 with TRBJ2-4; 7 bases are a match to TRBD1. V was pared by 5 bases and J by 6 bases, with 10 bases of the junction left unmatched. Germline assignment: CDR1 SGHTA and CDR2 FQGNSA. This CDR3 comprises 15 residues.

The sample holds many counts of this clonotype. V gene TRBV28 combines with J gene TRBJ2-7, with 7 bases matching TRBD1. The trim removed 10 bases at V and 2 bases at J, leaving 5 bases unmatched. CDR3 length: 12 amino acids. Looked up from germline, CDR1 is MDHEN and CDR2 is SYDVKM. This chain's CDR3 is CAIAGTAYEQYF. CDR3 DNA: TGTGCCATAGCAGGGACAGCCTACGAGCAGTACTTC.

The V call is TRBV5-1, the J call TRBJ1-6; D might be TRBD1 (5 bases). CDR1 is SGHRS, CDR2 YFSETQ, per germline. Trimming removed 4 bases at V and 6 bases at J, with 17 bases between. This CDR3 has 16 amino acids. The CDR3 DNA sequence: TGCGCCAGCAGCCCAGAGGGACGGAAGTTTAATTCACCCCTCCACTTT. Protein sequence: CASSPEGRKFNSPLHF.

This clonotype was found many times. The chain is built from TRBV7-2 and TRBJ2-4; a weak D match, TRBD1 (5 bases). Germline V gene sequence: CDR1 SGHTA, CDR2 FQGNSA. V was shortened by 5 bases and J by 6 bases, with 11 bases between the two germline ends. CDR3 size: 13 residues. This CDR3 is CASSPVDRNIQYF. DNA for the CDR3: TGTGCCAGCAGCCCGGTCGACAGAAACATTCAGTACTTC.

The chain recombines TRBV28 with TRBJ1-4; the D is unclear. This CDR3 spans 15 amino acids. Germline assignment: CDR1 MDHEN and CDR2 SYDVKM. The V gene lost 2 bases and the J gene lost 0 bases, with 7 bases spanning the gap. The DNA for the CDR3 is TGTGCCAGCAGTTTAATCGGGACAACTAATGAAAAACTGTTTTTT. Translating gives CASSLIGTTNEKLFF.

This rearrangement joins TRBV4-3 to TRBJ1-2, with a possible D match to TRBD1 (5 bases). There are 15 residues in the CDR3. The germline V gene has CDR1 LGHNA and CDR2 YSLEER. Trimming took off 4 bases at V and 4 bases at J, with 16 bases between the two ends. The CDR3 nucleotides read TGCGCCAGCAGCCTTGGGACCGACCTGGGCTATGGCTACACCTTC. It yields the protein CASSLGTDLGYGYTF.

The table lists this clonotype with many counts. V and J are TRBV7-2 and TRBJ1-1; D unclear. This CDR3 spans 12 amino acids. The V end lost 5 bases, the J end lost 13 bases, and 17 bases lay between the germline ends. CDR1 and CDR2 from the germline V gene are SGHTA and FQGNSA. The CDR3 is CASSGLGSGVFF. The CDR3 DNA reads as TGTGCCAGCAGCGGGCTGGGATCCGGGGTTTTCTTT.

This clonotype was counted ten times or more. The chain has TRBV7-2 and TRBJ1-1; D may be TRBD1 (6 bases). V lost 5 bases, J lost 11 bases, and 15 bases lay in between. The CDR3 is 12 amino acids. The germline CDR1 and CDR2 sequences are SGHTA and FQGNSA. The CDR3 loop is CASSGLQGRAFF. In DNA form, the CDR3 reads TGTGCCAGCAGCGGATTACAGGGTAGGGCTTTCTTT.

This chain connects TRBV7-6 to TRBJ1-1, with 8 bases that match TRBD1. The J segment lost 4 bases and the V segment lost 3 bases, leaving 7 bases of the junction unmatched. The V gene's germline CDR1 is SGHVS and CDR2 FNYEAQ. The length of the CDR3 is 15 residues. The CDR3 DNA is TGTGCCAGCAGCTTTTATCAGGGGGCGAGCACTGAAGCTTTCTTT. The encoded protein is CASSFYQGASTEAFF.

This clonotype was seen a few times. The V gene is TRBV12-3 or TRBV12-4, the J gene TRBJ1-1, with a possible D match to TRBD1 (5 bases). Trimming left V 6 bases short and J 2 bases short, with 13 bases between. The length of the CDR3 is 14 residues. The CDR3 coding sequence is TGTGCCAGCAGCCAGGGACTGATAAACACTGAAGCTTTCTTT. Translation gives CASSQGLINTEAFF.

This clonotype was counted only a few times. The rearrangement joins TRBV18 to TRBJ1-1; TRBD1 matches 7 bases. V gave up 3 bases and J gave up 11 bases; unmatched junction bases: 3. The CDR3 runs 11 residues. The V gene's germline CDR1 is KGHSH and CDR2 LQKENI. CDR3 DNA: TGTGCCAGCTCACCGACAGGGATGGCTTTCTTT. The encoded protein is CASSPTGMAFF.

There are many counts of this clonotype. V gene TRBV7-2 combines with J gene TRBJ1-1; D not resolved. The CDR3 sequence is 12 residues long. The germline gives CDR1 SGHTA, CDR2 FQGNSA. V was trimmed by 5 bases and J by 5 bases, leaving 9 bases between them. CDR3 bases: TGTGCCAGCAGCCTCCCGGGAACTGAAGCTTTCTTT. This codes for CASSLPGTEAFF. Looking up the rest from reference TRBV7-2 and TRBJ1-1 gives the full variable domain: GAGVSQSPSNKVTEKGKDVELRCDPISGHTALYWYRQSLGQGLEFLIYFQGNSAPDKSGLPSDRFSAERTGGSVSTLTIQRTQQEDSAVYLCASSLPGTEAFFGQGTRLTVV.

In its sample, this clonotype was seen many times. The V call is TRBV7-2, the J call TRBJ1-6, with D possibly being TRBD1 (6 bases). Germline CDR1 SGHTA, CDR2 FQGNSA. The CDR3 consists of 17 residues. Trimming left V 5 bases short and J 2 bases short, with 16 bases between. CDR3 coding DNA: TGTGCCAGCAGCGAAATTCCAGGACAGCCCTATAATTCACCCCTCCACTTT. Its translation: CASSEIPGQPYNSPLHF.

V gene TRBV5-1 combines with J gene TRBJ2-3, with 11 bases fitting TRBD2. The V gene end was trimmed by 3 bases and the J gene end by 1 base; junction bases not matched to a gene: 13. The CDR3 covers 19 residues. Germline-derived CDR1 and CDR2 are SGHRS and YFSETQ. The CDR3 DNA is TGCGCCAGCAGCTATACCCCTAGCGGGGGGCCCGGCGGCACAGATACGCAGTATTTT. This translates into CASSYTPSGGPGGTDTQYF.

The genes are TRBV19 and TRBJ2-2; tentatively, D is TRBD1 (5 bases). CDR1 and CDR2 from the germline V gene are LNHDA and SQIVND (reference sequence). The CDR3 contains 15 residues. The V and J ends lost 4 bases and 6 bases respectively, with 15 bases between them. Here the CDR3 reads CASSTLKGEAGELFF. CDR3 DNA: TGTGCCAGTAGTACCCTGAAAGGGGAAGCCGGGGAGCTGTTTTTT.

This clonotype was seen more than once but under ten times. The CDR3 DNA is TGTGCCAGCAGTTTAGCTCTAGCGACAATTAGTGAGCAGTTCTTC. Its translation is CASSLALATISEQFF. The chain has TRBV12-3 or TRBV12-4 and TRBJ2-1; D is possibly TRBD2 (6 bases). The CDR3 sequence is 15 residues long. The ends were cut back, 0 bases at V and 9 bases at J, with 15 bases in the middle.

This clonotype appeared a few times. The CDR3 sequence is CASSRALQSSYNEQFF. The CDR3 DNA reads TGTGCCAGCAGCCGGGCCTTACAAAGCTCCTACAATGAGCAGTTCTTC. The chain has TRBV7-9 and TRBJ2-1; D not resolved. Per the germline V gene, CDR1 is SEHNR and CDR2 is FQNEAQ (reference sequence). The CDR3 is 16 residues long. With 5 bases removed from V and 0 bases from J, the gap between germline ends came to 14 bases.

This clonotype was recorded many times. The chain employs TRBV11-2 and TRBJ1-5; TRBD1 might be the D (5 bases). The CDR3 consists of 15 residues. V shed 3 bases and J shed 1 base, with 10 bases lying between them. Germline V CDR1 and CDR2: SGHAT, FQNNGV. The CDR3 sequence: CASSLTVGSNQPQHF. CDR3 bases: TGTGCCAGCAGCTTGACAGTGGGCAGCAATCAGCCCCAGCATTTT.

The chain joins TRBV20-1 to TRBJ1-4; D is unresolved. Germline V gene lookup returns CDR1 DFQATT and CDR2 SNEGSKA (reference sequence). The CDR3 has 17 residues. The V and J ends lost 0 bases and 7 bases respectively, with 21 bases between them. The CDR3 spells CSARDPRGSSAAEKLFF. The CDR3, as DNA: TGCAGTGCTAGAGATCCCCGCGGTTCTAGTGCGGCTGAAAAACTGTTTTTT.

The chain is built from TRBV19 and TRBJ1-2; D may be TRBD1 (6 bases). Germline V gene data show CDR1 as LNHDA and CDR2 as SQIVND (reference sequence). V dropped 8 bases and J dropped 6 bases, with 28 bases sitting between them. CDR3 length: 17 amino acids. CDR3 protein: CASWDSGTPLLWDGYTF. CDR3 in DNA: TGTGCCAGTTGGGACTCCGGGACACCGCTTCTCTGGGATGGCTACACCTTC. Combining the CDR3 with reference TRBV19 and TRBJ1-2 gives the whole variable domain DGGITQSPKYLFRKEGQNVTLSCEQNLNHDAMYWYRQDPGQGLRLIYYSQIVNDFQKGDIAEGYSVSREKKESFPLTVTSAQKNPTAFYLCASWDSGTPLLWDGYTFGSGTRLTVV.

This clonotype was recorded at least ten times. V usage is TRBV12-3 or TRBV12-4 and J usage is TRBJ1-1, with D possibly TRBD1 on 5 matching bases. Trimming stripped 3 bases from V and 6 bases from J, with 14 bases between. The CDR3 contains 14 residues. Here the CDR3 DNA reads TGTGCCAGCAGTTTTACGGGACGGGTAGCTGAAGCTTTCTTT. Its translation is CASSFTGRVAEAFF.

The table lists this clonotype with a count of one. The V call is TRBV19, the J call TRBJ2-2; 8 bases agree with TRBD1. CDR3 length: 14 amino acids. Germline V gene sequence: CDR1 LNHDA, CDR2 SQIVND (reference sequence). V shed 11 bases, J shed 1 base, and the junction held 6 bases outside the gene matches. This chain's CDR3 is CAGGTGENTGELFF. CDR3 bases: TGTGCCGGGGGGACAGGAGAGAACACCGGGGAGCTGTTTTTT. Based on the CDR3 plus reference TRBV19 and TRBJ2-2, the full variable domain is DGGITQSPKYLFRKEGQNVTLSCEQNLNHDAMYWYRQDPGQGLRLIYYSQIVNDFQKGDIAEGYSVSREKKESFPLTVTSAQKNPTAFYLCAGGTGENTGELFFGEGSRLTVL.

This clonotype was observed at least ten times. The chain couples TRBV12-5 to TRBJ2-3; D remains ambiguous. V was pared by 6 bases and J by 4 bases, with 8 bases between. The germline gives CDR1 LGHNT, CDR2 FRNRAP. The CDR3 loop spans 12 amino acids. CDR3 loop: CASGSRPDTQYF. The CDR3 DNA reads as TGTGCTAGTGGATCGCGTCCAGATACGCAGTATTTT.

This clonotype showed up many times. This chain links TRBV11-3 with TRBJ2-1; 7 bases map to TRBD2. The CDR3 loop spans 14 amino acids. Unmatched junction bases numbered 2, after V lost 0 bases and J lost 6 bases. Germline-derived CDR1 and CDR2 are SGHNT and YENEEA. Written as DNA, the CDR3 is TGTGCCAGCAGCTTAGATGGGGGGGGCAATGAGCAGTTCTTC. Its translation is CASSLDGGGNEQFF.

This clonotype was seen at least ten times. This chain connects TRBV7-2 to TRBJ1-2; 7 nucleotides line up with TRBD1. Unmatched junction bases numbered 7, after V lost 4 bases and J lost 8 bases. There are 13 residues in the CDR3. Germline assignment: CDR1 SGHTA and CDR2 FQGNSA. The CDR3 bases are TGTGCCAGCAGCTACGAGGGGGCGAGGGGCTACACCTTC. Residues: CASSYEGARGYTF.

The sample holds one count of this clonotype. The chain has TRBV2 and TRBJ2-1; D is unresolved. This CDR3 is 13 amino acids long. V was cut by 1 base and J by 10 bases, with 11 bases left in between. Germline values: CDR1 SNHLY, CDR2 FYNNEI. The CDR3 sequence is CASSEVVRREQFF. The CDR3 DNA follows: TGTGCCAGCAGTGAAGTCGTCCGGCGAGAGCAGTTCTTC.

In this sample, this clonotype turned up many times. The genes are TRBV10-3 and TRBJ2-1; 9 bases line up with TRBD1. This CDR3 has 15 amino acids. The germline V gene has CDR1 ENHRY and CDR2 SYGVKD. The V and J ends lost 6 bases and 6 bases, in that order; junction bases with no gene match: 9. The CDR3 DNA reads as TGTGCCATCAGGGGACAGGGTGGGAGCCTCAATGAGCAGTTCTTC. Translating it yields CAIRGQGGSLNEQFF.

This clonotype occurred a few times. The CDR3 is CASSFRGPNTGELFF. CDR3 in DNA: TGTGCCAGCAGTTTCAGGGGCCCGAACACCGGGGAGCTGTTTTTT. The rearrangement links TRBV6-6 to TRBJ2-2; D possibly corresponds to TRBD1 (6 bases). This CDR3 has 15 residues. V lost 4 bases and J 0 bases, leaving 9 bases between the germline ends. CDR1 MNHNY and CDR2 SVGAGI come from the germline V gene (reference sequence).